The T cell receptor beta chain under discussion was sequenced for a study of blood T cell repertoires in COVID-19 (dated by TCRdb to 2019 to 2021). Regarding the study in general: Samples covering the acute and convalescent phases of COVID-19 were provided by collaborators in the United States, Italy and Spain. The prospective study material was composed of cDNA or gDNA derived from T cells, B-cell-depleted T cells, or PBMCs. Subjects who had been exposed to COVID-19, were actively infected with it, or had recovered from it provided the deeply sampled blood TCRbeta repertoires that made up the dataset. The repertoires were released in a freely available public database intended as a resource for research on the immune response to SARS-CoV-2. The samples were drawn from the first 160 participants of the ongoing ImmuneRACE study and from roughly 1,300 subjects provided by 6 global collaborators. Sample metadata almost always included a de-identified subject ID, COVID-19 status, age in years and sex. Where available, HLA class I and class II types were taken from metadata supplied by the sample provider and were not determined by assay-based typing.

The CDR3 spans 15 residues, from the cysteine through the phenylalanine. The kept DNA is CDR3 alone, 45 bases in frame from the first base. CDR1 and CDR2 are drawn from the germline V gene (reference sequence): LNHDA, SQIVND. The germline ends are 9 bases apart after V is trimmed by 3 bases and J by 0 bases. What the study reported, not specific to this receptor: The amount of clinical and demographic metadata varied by source and participant and was provided uncurated.

In the case of this clone: Its target antigen remains unknown. Within one base of it there is no much larger clone, and no base qualities were kept. In the same sample, other DNA sequences code for this CDR3.

In Seattle, one collaborating source enrolled patients while the infection was active and tracked those patients longitudinally over the course of disease. The collaborating institutions used their own protocols to collect whole blood in K2EDTA tubes. Collaborator samples were shipped for TCRbeta analysis as frozen whole blood, isolated PBMCs, or DNA extracted from either sample type. TCRbeta CDR3 regions were amplified from genomic DNA by means of the immunoSEQ Assay, a bias-controlled multiplex PCR. Per the source publication's procedure: The number of nucleated cells in each sample was estimated by amplification of reference gene primers within the assay. To quantify the absolute abundance of each unique TCRbeta CDR3 rearrangement, sequence reads were collapsed and filtered. For each sample, productive Simpson clonality was calculated as the square root of Simpson's diversity index over productive rearrangements. Sourced from immuneACCESS, this table was stored by TCRdb with only in-frame sequences that have V and J called. A share of the clones is absent; for the studies checked, an unresolved V gene accounts for under half, and the remainder has no known explanation. The V and J calls and clone size come from that table; D and trimming were worked out from the DNA. Here the sample has roughly 60,000 clones; roughly 72% occur a single time. The ten most abundant clones make up around 4.8% of the sample.

Sequencing used peripheral blood. The sequence came from a woman between 65 and 79 years old with COVID-19, enrolled during active disease. The V and J genes are TRBV19 and TRBJ2-1; TRBD2 is perhaps the D gene, given 5 matching bases. This receptor carries the CDR3 CASSISGSSYNEQFF. Read as DNA, the sequence is TGTGCCAGTAGTATCTCGGGGTCCTCCTACAATGAGCAGTTCTTC.